A single sample is the source of the 2 T cell receptor beta chains below, sequenced in a study of response to subunit inactivated influenza vaccine. MiXCR, run by TCRdb on the RT-PCR reads, gives a single entry per CDR3 protein. In the table there are 170,000 or so distinct CDR3 sequences, about 10% of which are singletons. The sequenced sample was CD8+ T cells sorted from PBMCs, obtained roughly 24 months after vaccination. All receptors come from a man aged 50 to 75 who received an inactivated influenza vaccine.

The chain carries TRBV4-3 and TRBJ2-7, with 9 bases aligning to TRBD2. The CDR3 length is 15 residues. Losses at the gene ends were 2 bases for V and 0 bases for J; bases not matched to a gene: 2. Germline V CDR1 and CDR2: LGHNA, YSLEER. DNA for the CDR3: TGCGCCAGCAGCCAAACTAGCGGGTTCTCCTACGAGCAGTACTTC. Protein product: CASSQTSGFSYEQYF.

This clonotype is classed as medium-sized. Mismatch with germline at one junction end may stem from a read error. The chain has TRBV4-1 and TRBJ1-5; D uncertain. Germline CDR1 and CDR2: MGHRA and YSYEKL. The CDR3 is 15 residues long. As DNA, the CDR3 is TGTGCCAGCAGCCAAGAGTCACAGAGCAATCAGCCCCAGCATTTT. This gives the protein CASSQESQSNQPQHF.